The 5 T cell receptor beta chains below come from one sample, sequenced in a study of cytomegalovirus exposure and HLA in healthy donors. The primer mix had 60 Vbeta and 13 Jbeta primers. Produced via immunoSEQ multiplex PCR; TCRdb's table is partial and in-frame only. The table lists 65,000 to 75,000 clones, approximately 67% of them singletons. Sequenced input: PBMCs. Every receptor here comes from a woman aged 25 to 39 in good health and CMV-seronegative.

About this clone: Other DNA sequences in the sample encode the same CDR3. The chain uses TRBV6-1 and TRBJ2-7; D gene uncertain. The CDR3 spans 14 residues. Germline CDR1 is MNHNS and CDR2 is SASEGT. V shed 3 bases and J shed 2 bases, with 11 bases lying between them. The CDR3 loop is CASSDGRRAYEQYF. Written as DNA, the CDR3 is TGTGCCAGCAGTGATGGCAGACGGGCCTACGAGCAGTACTTC.

The rearrangement links TRBV30 to TRBJ2-7; maybe TRBD2 (7 bases). Trimming cost V 0 bases and J 2 bases, with 20 bases left between them. Germline loops: CDR1 GTSNPN, CDR2 SVGIG (reference sequence). The CDR3 is made up of 17 amino acids. The CDR3 loop reads CAWSVKGGGPQAYEQYF. CDR3 coding DNA: TGTGCCTGGAGTGTAAAGGGAGGGGGACCGCAAGCCTACGAGCAGTACTTC.

This clone is a singleton in its sample. The V gene is TRBV9, the J gene TRBJ1-2; maybe TRBD1 (6 bases). The CDR3 has 13 residues. Germline values: CDR1 SGDLS, CDR2 YYNGEE. V gave up 0 bases and J gave up 8 bases, with 11 bases separating them. CDR3 sequence reads: CASSVEGQSGYTF. The CDR3 bases are TGTGCCAGCAGCGTAGAAGGACAGTCGGGCTACACCTTC.

Only one count was recorded for this clone. The rearrangement uses TRBV28 and TRBJ1-6, with 7 bases matching TRBD1. Germline trimming cut 6 bases from V and 2 bases from J; bases unmatched to any gene: 10. CDR1 and CDR2 (germline): MDHEN, SYDVKM. The CDR3 spans 17 residues. CDR3 DNA: TGTGCCAGCAGGACACAGGGGCCCCGAACCTATAATTCACCCCTCCACTTT. This codes for CASRTQGPRTYNSPLHF.

The chain uses TRBV5-1 and TRBJ2-6, with D unclear. This CDR3 has 14 amino acids. V was trimmed by 6 bases and J by 4 bases, leaving 11 bases between them. Germline lookup yields CDR1 SGHRS and CDR2 YFSETQ. The CDR3 coding sequence is TGCGCCAGCAAAGAGAATCCCGGGGCCAACGTCCTGACTTTC. It translates to CASKENPGANVLTF.